A single sample is the source of the 10 T cell receptor beta chains below, sequenced in a study of graft-versus-host responses after intestinal transplantation. Clones were sequenced by immunoSEQ multiplex PCR, and TCRdb holds only the in-frame ones, with some missing. The table records tens of thousands of clones, approximately 90% of them present only once. Material: PBMCs, obtained 98 days after intestinal transplantation. The source of these receptors is a human patient who received an intestinal transplant, so some T cells may come from the graft donor.

V is TRBV6-1 and J is TRBJ2-5; 9 nucleotides agree with TRBD1. V lost 4 bases, J lost 5 bases, and 8 bases stayed unmatched. CDR3 length: 15 residues. Germline values: CDR1 MNHNS, CDR2 SASEGT. The CDR3 nucleotides are TGTGCCAGCAGTGCTGACAGGGGGATTGTGGAGACCCAGTACTTC. Its translation is CASSADRGIVETQYF.

This chain joins TRBV4-1 and TRBJ1-1; D is ambiguous. Germline V gene sequence: CDR1 MGHRA, CDR2 YSYEKL. CDR3 length: 16 amino acids. The germline V and J ends were trimmed by 0 bases and 0 bases, with 11 bases remaining between them. The CDR3 DNA reads as TGCGCCAGCAGCCAAGATCGGGTCAGCTTGAACACTGAAGCTTTCTTT. This gives the protein CASSQDRVSLNTEAFF.

The chain has TRBV11-3 and TRBJ2-7; D gene uncertain. CDR1 SGHNT and CDR2 YENEEA come from the germline V gene. The CDR3 is 13 residues long. V was cut by 1 base and J by 5 bases, with 9 bases left in between. CDR3 in DNA: TGTGCCAGCAGCTTAGGACCAGCCAACGAGCAGTACTTC. Its protein is CASSLGPANEQYF.

The rearrangement joins TRBV18 to TRBJ1-6; TRBD1 agrees at 7 bases. V was pared by 2 bases and J by 4 bases, with 11 bases of the junction left unmatched. Per the germline V gene, CDR1 is KGHSH and CDR2 is LQKENI. The CDR3 sequence is 18 residues long. The CDR3 nucleotides are TGTGCCAGCTCACCATACGGAAGGAGGGGGCCATATAATTCACCCCTCCACTTT. It is translated as CASSPYGRRGPYNSPLHF. The whole variable domain, remainder taken from reference TRBV18 and TRBJ1-6, is NAGVMQNPRHLVRRRGQEARLRCSPMKGHSHVYWYRQLPEEGLKFMVYLQKENIIDESGMPKERFSAEFPKEGPSILRIQQVVRGDSAAYFCASSPYGRRGPYNSPLHFGNGTRLTVT.

The chain carries TRBV2 and TRBJ2-1; the D gene is possibly TRBD2 (6 bases). Germline V CDR1 and CDR2: SNHLY, FYNNEI. The length of the CDR3 is 15 residues. V was pared by 5 bases and J by 5 bases, with 16 bases between. The CDR3 reads CASSPFPSANNEQFF. In DNA, the CDR3 is TGTGCCAGCAGTCCTTTCCCTAGCGCTAACAATGAGCAGTTCTTC.

This chain uses TRBV2 with TRBJ1-2; D remains ambiguous. The CDR3 is 14 residues long. Trimming removed 9 bases from V and 4 bases from J, with 18 bases in between. Germline lookup yields CDR1 SNHLY and CDR2 FYNNEI. The CDR3 sequence: CARHPPGRIYGYTF. The CDR3 DNA follows: TGTGCCAGACACCCGCCGGGCAGGATCTATGGCTACACCTTC.

Only a few counts were recorded for this clone. This rearrangement joins TRBV5-4 to TRBJ2-3; 14 nucleotides match TRBD2. With 6 bases clipped from V and 2 bases from J, the junction kept 8 bases outside the gene matches. The CDR3 covers 17 residues. Germline V CDR1 and CDR2: SGHNT, YYREEE (reference sequence). CDR3 amino acids: CASTAGLAGVVTDTQYF. The CDR3 bases are TGTGCCAGCACCGCGGGACTAGCGGGAGTGGTCACAGATACGCAGTATTTT.

This chain uses TRBV19 with TRBJ1-1; D remains unclear. Trimming pared 9 bases from V and 0 bases from J, leaving 5 bases between. This CDR3 is built from 11 residues. Per the germline V gene, CDR1 is LNHDA and CDR2 is SQIVND (reference sequence). This chain's CDR3 is CASLMNTEAFF. DNA of the CDR3: TGTGCCAGCCTGATGAACACTGAAGCTTTCTTT.

A word on this clone: Its ends do not fully match the called genes, so a read error is possible. This sample also contains other DNA sequences that code for the same CDR3. The chain employs TRBV9 and TRBJ1-3; D uncertain. Looked up from germline, CDR1 is SGDLS and CDR2 is YYNGEE. The CDR3 is 15 amino acids. This CDR3 reads CASSVAEISGNTIYF. CDR3 nucleotide sequence: TGTGCCAGCAGTGTAGCAGAAATCTCTGGAAACACCATATATTTT.

This sequence joins TRBV25-1 and TRBJ1-4; no clear D gene. The CDR3 runs 15 residues. The V end lost 1 base, the J end lost 8 bases, and 14 bases lay between the germline ends. Germline CDR1 reads MGHDK; CDR2 reads SYGVNS. The CDR3 is CASSEWEGLREKLFF. CDR3 bases: TGTGCCAGCAGTGAATGGGAGGGCCTGAGGGAAAAACTGTTTTTT.